This TCR beta chain was obtained from a study of T cells in Graves' hyperthyroidism and ophthalmopathy. General study results and limits: The model predicted ophthalmopathy a median about 6.6 months before onset.

The CDR3 covers 13 residues. V was pared by 0 bases and J by 7 bases, with 7 bases between. Germline assignment: CDR1 MNHEY and CDR2 SMNVEV (reference sequence). From RNA transcripts, TCR beta CDR3 regions were amplified. HTBI primers were employed in a first-round RT-PCR of the TCR CDR3. From the multiplex PCR reads, TCRdb called clonotypes with MiXCR, one entry per CDR3 protein. The sample yields 500,000 or so distinct CDR3 sequences, around 15% seen once. Concerning this clonotype: Its cognate antigen is unknown.

The chain has TRBV27 and TRBJ2-1, with D hard to call. This receptor was obtained from a woman between 25 and 40 years old with Graves' ophthalmopathy. The source material was blood. The CDR3 region is CASSLSTINEQFF. In DNA form, the CDR3 reads TGTGCCAGCAGTTTATCGACCATAAATGAGCAGTTCTTC.